This T cell receptor (beta chain) emerged from a study of T cells expressing NK-cell markers (dated by TCRdb to the early 2020s). Background for the entire study: Three sorted T-cell subsets (CD3+CD56+NKG2C+, CD3+CD56+NKG2C- and CD3+CD56-NKG2C+) from 7 to 9 donors had their TCR beta-chain repertoires profiled. Randomly selected healthy volunteers, three men and five women, were used as the eight sequenced donors. Among the eight sequenced donors, only one was HCMV-seronegative, while the other seven were HCMV-seropositive. Sequencing of the libraries produced 2 x 150 bp reads on Illumina HiSeq 2000/2500, MiSeq or NextSeq. Broad study findings and their caveats: Whether the expanded NKG2C-expressing T cell clones were specific for HCMV antigens remained unclear. In over five donors, the dominant CD3+CD56+NKG2C+ clonotypes were found to rank among the top 10 CD8+ clonotypes and to make up about 1.0-7.5% of CD8+ T cells. Those dominant clonotypes were again the most abundant among CD3+CD56-NKG2C+ cells in several donors, at roughly 25-65%.

HCMV serostatus was determined by detecting HCMV-specific IgG in serum with a commercial ELISA kit. Peripheral blood mononuclear cells were isolated from blood by Ficoll density gradient centrifugation. A word on this clonotype: Its antigen remains unidentified.

The CDR3 spans 14 residues, from the cysteine through the phenylalanine. Only the protein is available. Per the germline V gene, SGHAT is the CDR1 and FQNNGV is the CDR2. TCRdb records Illumina HiSeq 2000 as the sequencer. TCR beta cDNA libraries were made by 5'RACE template switching that added a universal primer site and unique molecular identifiers. Priming for cDNA synthesis came from the TCR beta constant segment, and two successive PCR amplification steps followed. The authors' analysis ran thus. MIGEC handled demultiplexing of the reads and grouping by UMI, while MiTCR was used to assemble and quantify clonotypes. To exclude erroneous sequences, any TCR cDNA sequence not supported by at least two reads was discarded. The tcR package was used for downstream repertoire analysis, and clonotypes were matched between fractions using CDR3 nucleotide sequence together with V segment. VDJmatch was used to annotate antigen specificity against VDJdb, with one amino acid substitution allowed in CDR3. After the reads were reprocessed by TCRdb, one entry was made per CDR3 protein sequence, with no DNA. The V and J calls were determined by TCRdb, not by the authors. The table of this sample itemizes about 460,000 distinct CDR3 sequences. The top ten hold approximately 1.5% of the sample.

The chain employs TRBV11-2 and TRBJ2-5; TCRdb reports TRBD1, a call that lacks DNA to check it against. This TCR was sampled from a woman aged 45-65 years in good health. Donor details come from another sample of the same person, matched by shared clones. Sequenced input: blood T cells: a sorted CD56 or NKG2C T cell subset, CD4+ or CD8+ T cells, or bulk PBMC T cells (not recorded which). The CDR3 reads as follows: CASSPGQNQETQYF.